This T cell receptor beta chain was sequenced for a study of blood T cell repertoires in COVID-19 (dated by TCRdb to 2018 to 2021). Notes on the research overall: The collaborator samples originated in the United States, Italy and Spain and spanned the acute and convalescent phases of COVID-19. Samples were obtained from the ongoing ImmuneRACE study (first 160 participants) and from approximately 1,200 subjects provided by 6 global collaborators. The material from the prospective study consisted of cDNA or gDNA derived from T cells, B-cell-depleted T cells, or PBMCs. Where available, HLA class I and class II types were obtained from metadata supplied by the sample provider rather than from assay-based typing. The repertoires were made available in a free public database intended to serve as a resource for research on the immune response to SARS-CoV-2. The dataset comprised deeply sampled blood TCRbeta repertoires from subjects exposed to, actively infected with, or recovered from COVID-19. A de-identified subject ID, COVID-19 status, age in years and sex were almost always included in the sample metadata. What the study reported, not specific to this receptor: The quantity of clinical and demographic metadata differed by source and by participant and was supplied without curation.

Whole blood was collected in K2EDTA tubes by collaborating institutions according to the institutions' own protocols. Collaborator samples were shipped for TCRbeta analysis as frozen whole blood, isolated PBMCs, or DNA extracted from either sample type. A word on this clone: The antigen it binds to is not known. No much larger clone exists at a distance of one base, and base qualities are not known.

V is trimmed back by 4 bases and J by 2 bases, and the junction contains 7 bases that no gene match accounts for. According to the germline V gene, CDR1 reads SGDLS and CDR2 reads YYNGEE. Including the terminal cysteine and phenylalanine, the CDR3 comprises 15 residues. The read is trimmed to its CDR3 DNA, 45 bases read in frame from base 1. TCRbeta CDR3 regions were amplified from genomic DNA using the immunoSEQ Assay, a bias-controlled multiplex PCR. Processing in the source paper ran as follows. The number of nucleated cells in each sample was estimated from the amplification of reference gene primers within the assay. Sequence reads were collapsed and filtered to measure the absolute abundance of every unique TCRbeta CDR3 rearrangement. For each sample, productive Simpson clonality was calculated by taking the square root of Simpson's diversity index across productive rearrangements. TCRdb holds this immuneACCESS table with in-frame rearrangements only. Some clones are missing; in checked studies, unresolved V genes explain under half, and the rest has no known cause. That table furnishes V, J and clone size, whereas the DNA furnished D and trimming. The sample table holds 45,000 to 70,000 clones, of which approximately 91% were seen once. In total, the top ten clones hold around an eighth of the sample.

The receptor was isolated from a woman in her fifties or sixties with active COVID-19. The sequence is built from TRBV9 and TRBJ2-3; TRBD2 aligns with 7 central bases. Input material: peripheral blood. The CDR3 sequence is CASSFQGLHTDTQYF. The bases read TGTGCCAGCAGCTTTCAGGGACTACACACAGATACGCAGTATTTT.